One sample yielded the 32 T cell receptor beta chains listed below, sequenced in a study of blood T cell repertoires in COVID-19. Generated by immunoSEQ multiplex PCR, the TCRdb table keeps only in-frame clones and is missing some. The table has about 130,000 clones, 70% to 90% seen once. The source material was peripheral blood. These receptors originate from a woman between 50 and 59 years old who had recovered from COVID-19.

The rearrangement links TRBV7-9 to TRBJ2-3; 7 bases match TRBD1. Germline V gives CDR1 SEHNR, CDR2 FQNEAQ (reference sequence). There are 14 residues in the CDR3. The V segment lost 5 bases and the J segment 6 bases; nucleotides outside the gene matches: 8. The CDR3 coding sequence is TGTGCCAGCAGCAAATCACAGGGGCGGGATACGCAGTATTTT. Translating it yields CASSKSQGRDTQYF.

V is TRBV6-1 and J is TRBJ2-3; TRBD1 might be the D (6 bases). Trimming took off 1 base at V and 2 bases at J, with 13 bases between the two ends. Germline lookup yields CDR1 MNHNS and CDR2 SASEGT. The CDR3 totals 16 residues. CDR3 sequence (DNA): TGTGCCAGCAGTGAAGTGGACAGAAAATACACAGATACGCAGTATTTT. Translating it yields CASSEVDRKYTDTQYF.

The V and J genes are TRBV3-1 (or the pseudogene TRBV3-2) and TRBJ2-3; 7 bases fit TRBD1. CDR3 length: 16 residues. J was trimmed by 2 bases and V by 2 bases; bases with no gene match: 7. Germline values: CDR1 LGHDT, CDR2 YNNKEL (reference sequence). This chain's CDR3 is CASSQTGDSFTDTQYF. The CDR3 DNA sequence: TGTGCCAGCAGCCAAACAGGGGATTCCTTCACAGATACGCAGTATTTT.

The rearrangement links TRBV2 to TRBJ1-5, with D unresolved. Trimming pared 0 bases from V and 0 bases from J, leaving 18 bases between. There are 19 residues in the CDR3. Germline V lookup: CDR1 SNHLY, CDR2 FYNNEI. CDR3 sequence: CASSEAEPSRFYSNQPQHF. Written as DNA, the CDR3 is TGTGCCAGCAGTGAAGCGGAGCCCTCCCGCTTTTATAGCAATCAGCCCCAGCATTTT.

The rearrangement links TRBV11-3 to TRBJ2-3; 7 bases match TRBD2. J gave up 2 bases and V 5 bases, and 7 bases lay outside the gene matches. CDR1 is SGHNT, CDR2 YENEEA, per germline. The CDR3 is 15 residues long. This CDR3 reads CASSPELALTDTQYF. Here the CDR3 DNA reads TGTGCCAGCAGCCCGGAACTAGCGCTCACAGATACGCAGTATTTT.

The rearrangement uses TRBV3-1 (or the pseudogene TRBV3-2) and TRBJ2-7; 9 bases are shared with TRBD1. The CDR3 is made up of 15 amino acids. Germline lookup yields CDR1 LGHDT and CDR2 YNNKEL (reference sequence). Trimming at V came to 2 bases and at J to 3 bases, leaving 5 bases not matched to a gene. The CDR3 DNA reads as TGTGCCAGCAGCCAACCGGGACAGGGAAGCTACGAGCAGTACTTC. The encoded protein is CASSQPGQGSYEQYF.

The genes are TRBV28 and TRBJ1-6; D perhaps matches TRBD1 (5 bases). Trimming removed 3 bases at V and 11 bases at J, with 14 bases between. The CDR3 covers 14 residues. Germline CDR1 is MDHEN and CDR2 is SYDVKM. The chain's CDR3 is CASSFKGTLTPLHF. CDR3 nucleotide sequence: TGTGCCAGCAGTTTTAAAGGGACTCTTACACCCCTCCACTTT.

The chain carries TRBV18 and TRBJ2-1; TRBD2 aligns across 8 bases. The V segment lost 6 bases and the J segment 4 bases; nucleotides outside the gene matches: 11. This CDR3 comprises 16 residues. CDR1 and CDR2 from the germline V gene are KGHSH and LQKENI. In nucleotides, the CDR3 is TGTGCCAGCTCCCTCGGAGCGGGAGCGCCGTACAATGAGCAGTTCTTC. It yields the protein CASSLGAGAPYNEQFF.

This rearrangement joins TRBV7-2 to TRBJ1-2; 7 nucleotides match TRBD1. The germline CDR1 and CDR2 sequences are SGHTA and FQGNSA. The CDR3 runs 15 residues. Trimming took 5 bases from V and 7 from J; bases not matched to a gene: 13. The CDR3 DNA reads TGTGCCAGCAGCCCCGGTGGGACAGCTTCCTTTGGCTACACCTTC. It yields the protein CASSPGGTASFGYTF.

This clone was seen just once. CDR3 sequence (DNA): TGTGCCAGCTGTTTACAGGGTTTGATAATATTGGATGAGCAGTTCTTC. Translating it yields CASCLQGLIILDEQFF. This chain links TRBV2 with TRBJ2-1, with D maybe TRBD1 (6 bases). Germline V gene sequence: CDR1 SNHLY, CDR2 FYNNEI. The CDR3 sequence is 16 residues long. The V end was cut by 8 bases, the J end by 8 bases, with 25 bases between.

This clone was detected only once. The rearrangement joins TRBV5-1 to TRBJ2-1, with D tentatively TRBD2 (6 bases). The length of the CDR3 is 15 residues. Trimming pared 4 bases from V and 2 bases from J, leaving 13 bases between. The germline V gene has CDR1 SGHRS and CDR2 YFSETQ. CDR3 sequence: CASSPGGGAYNEQFF. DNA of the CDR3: TGCGCCAGCAGCCCCGGTGGAGGGGCCTACAATGAGCAGTTCTTC.

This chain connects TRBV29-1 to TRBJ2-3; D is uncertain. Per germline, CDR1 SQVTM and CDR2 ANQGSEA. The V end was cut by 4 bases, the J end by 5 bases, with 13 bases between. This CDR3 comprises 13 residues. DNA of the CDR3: TGCAGCGTTGTACCCCCCCACGGAGATACGCAGTATTTT. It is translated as CSVVPPHGDTQYF.

Here the CDR3 reads CASSQSGNTEAFF. The CDR3 nucleotides are TGTGCCAGCAGCCAATCCGGGAACACTGAAGCTTTCTTT. The chain combines TRBV16 with TRBJ1-1; D not resolved. Germline CDR1 and CDR2: KGHSY and FQNENV. Trimming removed 0 bases at V and 1 base at J, with 3 bases between. The CDR3 is made up of 13 amino acids.

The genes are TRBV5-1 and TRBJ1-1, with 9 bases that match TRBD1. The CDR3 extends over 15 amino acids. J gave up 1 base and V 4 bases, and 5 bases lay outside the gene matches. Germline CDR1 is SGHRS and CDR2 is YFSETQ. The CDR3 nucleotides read TGCGCCAGCAGCCCGGACAGGGGATGGAACACTGAAGCTTTCTTT. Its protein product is CASSPDRGWNTEAFF.

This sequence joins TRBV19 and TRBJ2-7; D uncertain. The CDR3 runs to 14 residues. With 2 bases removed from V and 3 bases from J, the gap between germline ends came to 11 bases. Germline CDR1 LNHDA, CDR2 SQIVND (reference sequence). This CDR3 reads CASSIPVTRYEQYF. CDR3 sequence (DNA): TGTGCCAGTAGTATACCGGTTACTCGCTACGAGCAGTACTTC.

As DNA, the CDR3 is TGTGCCAGCAGCCAAGGCGGGTACGAGCAGTACTTC. It yields the protein CASSQGGYEQYF. V usage is TRBV3-1 (or the pseudogene TRBV3-2) and J usage is TRBJ2-7; the D gene is possibly TRBD2 (5 bases). The CDR3 runs 12 residues. CDR1 is LGHDT and CDR2 is YNNKEL in the germline V gene (reference sequence). Trimming shortened V by 1 base and J by 4 bases, and 5 bases separated the two germline ends.

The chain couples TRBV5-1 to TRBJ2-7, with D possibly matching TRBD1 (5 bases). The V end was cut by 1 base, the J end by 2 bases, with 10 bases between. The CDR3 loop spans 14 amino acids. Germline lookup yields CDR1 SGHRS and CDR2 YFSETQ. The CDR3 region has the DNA TGCGCCAGCAGCTTGTTGCCACAGGCCTACGAGCAGTACTTC. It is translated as CASSLLPQAYEQYF.

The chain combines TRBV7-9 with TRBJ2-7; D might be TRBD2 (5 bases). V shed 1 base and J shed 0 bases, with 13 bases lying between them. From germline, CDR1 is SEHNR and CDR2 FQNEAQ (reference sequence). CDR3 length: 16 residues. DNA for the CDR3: TGTGCCAGCAGCTTAGGTTCGGGGTCCAGCTCCTACGAGCAGTACTTC. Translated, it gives CASSLGSGSSSYEQYF. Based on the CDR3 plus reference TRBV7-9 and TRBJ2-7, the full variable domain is DTGVSQNPRHKITKRGQNVTFRCDPISEHNRLYWYRQTLGQGPEFLTYFQNEAQLEKSRLLSDRFSAERPKGSFSTLEIQRTEQGDSAMYLCASSLGSGSSSYEQYFGPGTRLTVT.

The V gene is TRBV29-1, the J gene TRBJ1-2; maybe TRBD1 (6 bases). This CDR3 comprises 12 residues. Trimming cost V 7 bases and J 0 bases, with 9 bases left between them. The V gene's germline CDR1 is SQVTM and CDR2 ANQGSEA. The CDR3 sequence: CSARQANYGYTF. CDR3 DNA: TGCAGCGCCAGACAGGCTAACTATGGCTACACCTTC.

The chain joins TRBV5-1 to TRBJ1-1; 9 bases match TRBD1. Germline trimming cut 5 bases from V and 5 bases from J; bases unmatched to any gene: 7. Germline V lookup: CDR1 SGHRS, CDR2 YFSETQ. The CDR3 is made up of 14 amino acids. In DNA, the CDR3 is TGCGCCAGCAGGACCGGGACAGGGAATACTGAAGCTTTCTTT. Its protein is CASRTGTGNTEAFF.

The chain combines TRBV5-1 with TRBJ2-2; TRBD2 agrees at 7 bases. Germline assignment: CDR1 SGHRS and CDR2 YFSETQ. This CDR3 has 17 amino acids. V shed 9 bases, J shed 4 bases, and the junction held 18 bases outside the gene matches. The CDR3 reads CATKSRGDGRPTGELFF. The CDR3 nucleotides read TGCGCCACCAAATCCCGGGGGGACGGGCGTCCCACCGGGGAGCTGTTTTTT.

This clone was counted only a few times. The CDR3 here is CASSLRAGIEYGYTF. CDR3 sequence (DNA): TGTGCCAGCAGCTTAAGGGCGGGGATAGAGTATGGCTACACCTTC. This chain links TRBV7-9 with TRBJ1-2; D is unclear. This CDR3 is built from 15 residues. V lost 2 bases and J lost 5, with 15 bases in between. Germline V lookup: CDR1 SEHNR, CDR2 FQNEAQ (reference sequence).

The CDR3 spells CASGVGLAGGDEQFF. CDR3 DNA sequence: TGTGCTAGTGGTGTGGGACTAGCGGGGGGTGATGAGCAGTTCTTC. The chain has TRBV12-5 and TRBJ2-1, with 15 bases matching TRBD2. The CDR3 is made up of 15 amino acids. The V gene end was trimmed by 5 bases and the J gene end by 8 bases; junction bases not matched to a gene: 4. Germline CDR1 is LGHNT and CDR2 is FRNRAP.

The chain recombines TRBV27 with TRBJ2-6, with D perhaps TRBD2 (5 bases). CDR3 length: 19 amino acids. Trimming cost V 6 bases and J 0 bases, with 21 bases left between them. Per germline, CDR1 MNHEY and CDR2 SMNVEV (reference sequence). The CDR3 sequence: CASSKSWVGDLSGANVLTF. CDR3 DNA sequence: TGTGCCAGCAGCAAATCCTGGGTGGGAGACCTCTCTGGGGCCAACGTCCTGACTTTC. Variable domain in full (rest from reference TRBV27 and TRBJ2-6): EAQVTQNPRYLITVTGKKLTVTCSQNMNHEYMSWYRQDPGLGLRQIYYSMNVEVTDKGDVPEGYKVSRKEKRNFPLILESPSPNQTSLYFCASSKSWVGDLSGANVLTFGAGSRLTVL.

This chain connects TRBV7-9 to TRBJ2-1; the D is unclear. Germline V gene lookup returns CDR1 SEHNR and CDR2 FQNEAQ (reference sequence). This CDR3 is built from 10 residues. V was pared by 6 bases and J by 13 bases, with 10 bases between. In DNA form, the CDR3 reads TGTGCCAGCAGTTCATTCCCCCAGTTCTTC. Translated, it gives CASSSFPQFF.

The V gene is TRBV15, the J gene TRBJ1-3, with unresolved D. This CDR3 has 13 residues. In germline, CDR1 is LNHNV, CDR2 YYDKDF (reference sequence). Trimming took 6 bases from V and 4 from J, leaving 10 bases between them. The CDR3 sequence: CATSGFGGNTIYF. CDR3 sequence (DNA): TGTGCCACCAGTGGTTTCGGGGGAAACACCATATATTTT.

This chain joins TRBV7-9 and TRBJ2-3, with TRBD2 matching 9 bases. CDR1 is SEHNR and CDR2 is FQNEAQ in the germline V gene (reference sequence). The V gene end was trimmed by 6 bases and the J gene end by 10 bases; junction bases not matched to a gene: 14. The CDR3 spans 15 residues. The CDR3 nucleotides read TGTGCCAGCAGTAAGGCTAGCGGGGCAAAGGAGGCGCAGTATTTT. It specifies CASSKASGAKEAQYF.

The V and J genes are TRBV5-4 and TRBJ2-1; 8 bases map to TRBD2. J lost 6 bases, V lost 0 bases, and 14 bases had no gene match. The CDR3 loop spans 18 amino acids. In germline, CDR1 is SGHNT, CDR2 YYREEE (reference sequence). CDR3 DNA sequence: TGTGCCAGCAGCTTGGACGGGGTAGGAGCGGGAGCTTTCAATGAGCAGTTCTTC. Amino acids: CASSLDGVGAGAFNEQFF.

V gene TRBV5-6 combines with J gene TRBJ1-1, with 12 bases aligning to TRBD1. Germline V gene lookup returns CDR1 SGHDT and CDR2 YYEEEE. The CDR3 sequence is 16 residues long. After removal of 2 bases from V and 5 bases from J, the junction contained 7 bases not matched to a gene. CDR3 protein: CASSLFGTGGRTEAFF. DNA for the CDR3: TGTGCCAGCAGCTTATTCGGGACAGGGGGCAGAACTGAAGCTTTCTTT.

CDR3 coding DNA: TGTGCCAGCAGCTCGGGTAGGGGGCGAGCAACTAATGAAAAACTGTTTTTT. Protein sequence: CASSSGRGRATNEKLFF. This rearrangement joins TRBV14 to TRBJ1-4, with 7 nucleotides matching TRBD1. V gave up 5 bases and J gave up 0 bases; unmatched junction bases: 9. The CDR3 is made up of 17 amino acids. From germline, CDR1 is SGHDN and CDR2 FVKESK.

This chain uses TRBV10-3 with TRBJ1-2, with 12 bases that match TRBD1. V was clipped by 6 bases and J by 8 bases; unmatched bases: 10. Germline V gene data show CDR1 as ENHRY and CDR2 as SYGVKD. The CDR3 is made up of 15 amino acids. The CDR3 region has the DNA TGTGCCATCAGCCCCGGGACAGGGGGCCCGCGGGGCTACACCTTC. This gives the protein CAISPGTGGPRGYTF.

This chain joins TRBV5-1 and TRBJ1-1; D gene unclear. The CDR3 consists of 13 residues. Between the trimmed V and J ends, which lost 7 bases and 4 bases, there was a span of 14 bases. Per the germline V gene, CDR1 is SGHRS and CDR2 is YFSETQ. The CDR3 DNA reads TGCGCCAGCTGGGCGGGAGGTGGCACTGAAGCTTTCTTT. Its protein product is CASWAGGGTEAFF.